The rows below give T cell receptor beta chains drawn from one sample of a study of T cell responses to AZD1222 COVID-19 vaccine. Clones were read by immunoSEQ multiplex PCR, and TCRdb kept only the in-frame ones, dropping some. The data contain around 110,000 clones, roughly 90% of them singletons. Source: peripheral blood, taken on day 0 of AZD1222 vaccination. These receptors came from an adult in good health. Both conserved end residues are part of each CDR3.

V	J	CDR3
TRBV19	TRBJ1-2	CASTRRGEDRYSLYGYTF
TRBV2	TRBJ2-3	CASSGQGKTDTQYF
TRBV6-5	TRBJ2-3	CASGRDSVPDTQYF
TRBV5-1	TRBJ1-4	CASSVGTGGSTNEKLFF
TRBV19	TRBJ2-4	CASTDLAGQSIQYF
TRBV5-1	TRBJ2-1	CASSFGTSGINEQFF
TRBV7-2	TRBJ1-2	CASSSSGQGIMDGYTF
TRBV7-6	TRBJ2-5	CASSLGTEETQYF
TRBV7-3	TRBJ2-2	CASSLAIAGRTGELFF
TRBV4-1	TRBJ2-7	CASSQGQVGSYEQYF
TRBV24-1	TRBJ2-1	CATSDFPGTSGRATYNEQFF